The 2 T cell receptor beta chains reported below all come from one sample, sequenced in a study of shared clonotypes between healthy human individuals. Sequencing was performed with immunoSEQ multiplex PCR; in TCRdb, only in-frame clones are kept and a portion is missing. This table holds fewer than 1.8 million clones, less than 99% found once. Sequencing was carried out using naive CD4+ T cells sorted from blood. As for subset: CD45RA+ positively selected. These receptors were collected from a man aged 25 to 45 in good health.

The rearrangement links TRBV4-1 to TRBJ2-3; tentatively, D is TRBD1 (5 bases). This CDR3 is built from 15 residues. Trimming left V 0 bases short and J 6 bases short, with 13 bases between. The germline V gene has CDR1 MGHRA and CDR2 YSYEKL. CDR3 in amino acids: CASSQDWPGRDTQYF. The CDR3 DNA is TGCGCCAGCAGCCAAGACTGGCCAGGGCGGGATACGCAGTATTTT.

The chain couples TRBV7-6 to TRBJ2-7; D is unclear. CDR3 length: 12 amino acids. Germline assignment: CDR1 SGHVS and CDR2 FNYEAQ. V gave up 2 bases and J gave up 7 bases, with 9 bases separating them. CDR3 sequence (DNA): TGTGCCAGCAGCTTATTTACGTGTGAGCAGTACTTC. Its translation is CASSLFTCEQYF.